The clone carrying this TCR beta chain was found a few times. Its specificity is unknown. The sample comes from a study of T cell repertoires in cytomegalovirus infection. For the study at large: Well-studied HLA-B-restricted epitopes and recently identified HLA-C-restricted epitopes of CMV were both used in the study. Indications of both CMV infection and matching HLA type were provided by public TCR beta signatures.

TCRdb reanalysed the reads using MiXCR and keeps one entry per CDR3 protein. The sample yields about 890,000 distinct CDR3 sequences, approximately 31% seen once. V was cut by 4 bases and J by 7 bases, with 17 bases left in between. Germline values: CDR1 SGDLS, CDR2 YYNGEE. This CDR3 region has 15 residues. Regarding the study as a whole: The ex vivo response was dominated by HLA-C-restricted CMV-specific TCR beta clonotypes. CMV carriers having the relevant HLA were flagged by cumulative public TCR beta family frequency.

The gene calls are TRBV9 and TRBJ1-4; no reliable D call. The TCR comes from a human donor in good health (CMV status not recorded). Some clones in this sample may be carry-over from other donors' samples. The sample in question was cultured CD8+ T cells from PBMCs, obtained from culture after CMV antigen stimulation. As DNA, the CDR3 is TGTGCCAGCAGCCCCGGTGCGGGGTCTGGTGAAAAACTGTTTTTT. As protein: CASSPGAGSGEKLFF.